This T cell receptor beta chain was found in a study of T-cell reconstitution after alpha-beta-depleted transplantation in children. There are 17 residues in the CDR3. The V segment lost 4 bases and the J segment 4 bases; nucleotides outside the gene matches: 7. The germline V gene has CDR1 MNHEY and CDR2 SVGAGI. The authors prepared the TCRbeta library with unique molecular identifiers. From the PCR reads, TCRdb called clonotypes with MiXCR, one entry per CDR3 protein. The sample has some 200,000 distinct CDR3 sequences, about 8.4% seen once. This clonotype was recorded many times. The sequencing used PBMCs, mostly from graft donor cells, collected 360 days after TCRalphabeta/CD19-depleted stem cell transplant. The J gene is TRBJ2-1, the V gene TRBV6-5; 13 nucleotides align to TRBD2. The sequence derives from a male patient aged 2 to 10 who had a stem cell transplant for acute myeloid leukemia, so the T cells may come from the graft donor. CDR3 loop: CASSLRRLAGGYNEQFF. The CDR3 DNA sequence: TGTGCCAGCAGTTTACGACGACTAGCGGGGGGTTACAATGAGCAGTTCTTC.